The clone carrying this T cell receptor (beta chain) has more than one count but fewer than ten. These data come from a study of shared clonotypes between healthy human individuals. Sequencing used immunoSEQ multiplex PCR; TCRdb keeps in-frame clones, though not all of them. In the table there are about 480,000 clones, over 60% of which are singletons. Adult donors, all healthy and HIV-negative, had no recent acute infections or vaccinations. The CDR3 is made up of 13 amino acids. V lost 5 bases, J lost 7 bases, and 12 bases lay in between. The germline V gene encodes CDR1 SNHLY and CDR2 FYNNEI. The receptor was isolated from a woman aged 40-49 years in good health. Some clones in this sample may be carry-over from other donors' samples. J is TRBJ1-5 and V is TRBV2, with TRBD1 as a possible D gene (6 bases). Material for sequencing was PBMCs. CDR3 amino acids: CASSTGPRQPQHF. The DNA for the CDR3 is TGTGCCAGCAGTACAGGGCCTCGACAGCCCCAGCATTTT.